Listed below are T cell receptor beta chains from one sample, sequenced in a study of response to subunit inactivated influenza vaccine. TCRdb reprocessed the RT-PCR reads with MiXCR, giving one entry per CDR3 protein. Here the sample spans under 750,000 distinct CDR3 sequences, 12% being singletons. The sequenced sample was PBMCs from blood, obtained on the day of vaccination. The receptor set was obtained from a man between 45 and 60 years old who received an inactivated influenza vaccine. Both conserved end residues are part of each CDR3. Clone sizes are given selectively: once, few, many, or a class where the clone is expanded.

cdr3_length | clone_size | v_call | cdr3_aa
14 | many | TRBV5-6 | CASSFGQVYNEQFF
14 | few | TRBV12-3/TRBV12-4 | CASRGTGGDHEQYF
19 | . | TRBV4-1 | CAISQGHGLGEAGANVLTF
15 | . | TRBV20-1 | CSAPARREQSYEQYF
18 | . | TRBV24-1 | CATSAPAGGGISTDTQYF
17 | few | TRBV15 | CATSRRYQGHENTEAFF
15 | . | TRBV11-2 | CASSYQGHSSYEQYF
12 | . | TRBV29-1 | CSVDLGLLTQYF
13 | . | TRBV29-1 | CSVGSTVNTEAFF
11 | once | TRBV7-2 | CATRAGNEQFF
14 | few | TRBV5-1 | CASSLTKTMDGYTF
13 | . | TRBV29-1 | CSVRTGGLDTQYF
16 | . | TRBV5-5 | CASSLVSGQLNEKLFF
13 | . | TRBV3-1 | CASSVDVEETQYF
13 | few | TRBV7-9 | CASSLAGTGIYTF
13 | few | TRBV9 | CASSVGAEETQYF
13 | . | TRBV5-1 | CASSLAQREKLFF
15 | many | TRBV11-2 | CASSFRGEPPNEQFF
15 | few | TRBV10-3 | CAIRAASGSTDTQYF
13 | . | TRBV7-2 | CASSLVVNQPQHF
19 | . | TRBV12-3/TRBV12-4 | CAISFDPNQRTGPPYEQYF
16 | . | TRBV6-2/TRBV6-3 | CASSWRPTPNTGELFF
17 | . | TRBV24-1 | CATSDGTSISGANVLTF
13 | . | TRBV2 | CASHKDYNSPLYF
15 | . | TRBV5-1 | CASSPTRGKTGELFF
14 | . | TRBV25-1 | CASSVARHAETQYF